What follows describes a single T cell receptor (beta chain). The data stem from a study of T cells expressing NK-cell markers. About the research overall: Sequenced donors, eight in total, included seven who were HCMV-seropositive and one who was seronegative.

The CDR3 extends over 13 amino acids. The germline V gene encodes CDR1 SGHNT and CDR2 YENEEA. Following a re-call of the 5' RACE reads, TCRdb has one entry per CDR3 protein and lacks DNA. Its table lists about 390,000 distinct CDR3 sequences. Sample: blood T cells: a sorted CD56 or NKG2C T cell subset, CD4+ or CD8+ T cells, or bulk PBMC T cells (not recorded which). The chain uses TRBV11-3 and TRBJ2-1; with no DNA, the TCRdb D assignment of TRBD1 cannot be verified. The clonotype originates from a woman aged 45-65 years in good health. CDR3 protein: CASSLDRGSGRFF.